A selection of T cell receptor beta chains follows, all from one sample in a study of blood T cell repertoires in COVID-19. Data came from immunoSEQ multiplex PCR; TCRdb stores just in-frame clones and leaves some out. In the table there are 260,000 or so clones, 83% of which are singletons. The sample was PBMCs or T cells enriched from blood (not recorded which). The receptors shown here come from a woman between 40 and 50 years old who had been exposed to COVID-19. Each CDR3 is given with its conserved first and last residue. A D gene is named only where the DNA matches it firmly. Clone sizes are given selectively: once, few, many, or a class where the clone is expanded.

d_gene,abundance,j_gene,v_gene,CDR3nt,CDR3aa
NA,NA,TRBJ2-7,TRBV5-5,TGTGCCAGCAGCTTGGCTGCTCTAGCCGAGCAGTACTTC,CASSLAALAEQYF
NA,NA,TRBJ1-3,TRBV19,TGTGCCAGTAGTATGGAGAGGGCCTCCTCCGGAAACACCATATATTTT,CASSMERASSGNTIYF
TRBD1,once,TRBJ1-5,TRBV19,TGTGCCAGTAGTATCTTGGGACAGGGTTCCCCTCAGCCCCAGCATTTT,CASSILGQGSPQPQHF
NA,NA,TRBJ2-1,TRBV21-1,TGTGCCAGCAGCCCCCAGAACAGGGGGACCATAAAATGCAATGAGCAGTTCTTC,CASSPQNRGTIKCNEQFF
NA,NA,TRBJ1-6,TRBV2,TGTGCCAGCAGTGAAGGCAGGTCCGTCAATTCACCCCTCCACTTT,CASSEGRSVNSPLHF
NA,NA,TRBJ2-5,TRBV11-2,TGTGCCAGCAGCCCGACTAGGACGGGGCAAGAGACCCAGTACTTC,CASSPTRTGQETQYF
NA,NA,TRBJ1-5,TRBV27,TGTGCCAGCAGCCAGAAGTTGGGGGGATATCAGCCCCAGCATTTT,CASSQKLGGYQPQHF
TRBD2,NA,TRBJ2-2,TRBV9,TGTGCCAGCAACCCTCGGGGGGTCTTAGAGAACACCGGGGAGCTGTTTTTT,CASNPRGVLENTGELFF
TRBD2,once,TRBJ2-1,TRBV5-1,TGCGCCAGCAGCACGGGACTAGCGGGGGGCCAGGGGAGTTCCTACAATGAGCAGTTCTTC,CASSTGLAGGQGSSYNEQFF
TRBD2,NA,TRBJ2-3,TRBV5-1,TGCGCCAGCATTTACGGGACTAGCGGCCTCACAGATACGCAGTATTTT,CASIYGTSGLTDTQYF
NA,NA,TRBJ1-6,TRBV28,TGTGCCAGCAGTCCAGACCGGGACTCTCGGTCACCCCTCCACTTT,CASSPDRDSRSPLHF